What follows are 10 T cell receptor beta chains derived from one specimen sequenced in a study of blood T cell repertoires in COVID-19. Produced via immunoSEQ multiplex PCR; TCRdb's table is partial and in-frame only. Here the sample spans 150,000 to 200,000 clones, roughly 80% being singletons. The sequencing sample was made of peripheral blood. The origin of the receptors is a woman at least 80 years old with acute or convalescent COVID-19.

This clone has a handful of counts. The CDR3: CASSLQGQSYGYTF. The CDR3 region has the DNA TGTGCCAGCAGCCTACAGGGACAGTCCTATGGCTACACCTTC. The chain carries TRBV7-8 and TRBJ1-2; 7 positions agree with TRBD1. The CDR3 has 14 amino acids. With 5 bases clipped from V and 4 bases from J, the junction kept 7 bases outside the gene matches. The germline gives CDR1 SGHVS, CDR2 FQNEAQ.

V gene TRBV18 combines with J gene TRBJ2-1, with D tentatively TRBD1 (6 bases). Trimming removed 4 bases from V and 1 base from J, with 8 bases in between. The germline gives CDR1 KGHSH, CDR2 LQKENI. This CDR3 has 14 residues. CDR3 protein: CASSLQGSYNEQFF. The CDR3 nucleotides read TGTGCCAGCTCACTCCAGGGGTCCTACAATGAGCAGTTCTTC.

In its sample, this clone was seen a few times. V and J are TRBV28 and TRBJ2-7, with a weak D call TRBD2 (6 bases). V shed 5 bases and J shed 5 bases, with 19 bases lying between them. This CDR3 has 15 amino acids. The germline CDR1 and CDR2 sequences are MDHEN and SYDVKM. The CDR3 sequence is CASSPSRGVIDEQYF. The CDR3, as DNA: TGTGCCAGCAGTCCCTCCCGCGGGGTAATCGACGAGCAGTACTTC.

The CDR3 DNA is TGTGCCAGCAGTTCCATTGACAGGGTCTATGGCTACACCTTC. The encoded protein is CASSSIDRVYGYTF. The chain couples TRBV6-5 to TRBJ1-2; 7 nucleotides match TRBD1. V shed 4 bases, J shed 4 bases, and the junction held 6 bases outside the gene matches. CDR3 size: 14 residues. CDR1 and CDR2 from the germline V gene are MNHEY and SVGAGI.

The chain recombines TRBV27 with TRBJ2-1, with 11 positions matching TRBD2. From germline, CDR1 is MNHEY and CDR2 SMNVEV (reference sequence). The CDR3 is 16 residues long. V gave up 3 bases and J gave up 2 bases; unmatched junction bases: 3. The CDR3 region has the DNA TGTGCCAGCAGTTTTCTGACTAGCGGGACCTACAATGAGCAGTTCTTC. Its protein is CASSFLTSGTYNEQFF.

This chain's CDR3 is CASSLRGPLSGNTIYF. In DNA form, the CDR3 reads TGTGCCAGCAGTTTAAGAGGCCCCCTCTCTGGAAACACCATATATTTT. This sequence joins TRBV27 and TRBJ1-3; D not certain. This CDR3 comprises 16 residues. The germline gives CDR1 MNHEY, CDR2 SMNVEV (reference sequence). The ends were cut back, 2 bases at V and 0 bases at J, with 11 bases in the middle.

The rearrangement uses TRBV14 and TRBJ1-6; tentatively, D is TRBD1 (6 bases). The CDR3 is 18 residues long. Trimming left V 1 base short and J 5 bases short, with 18 bases between. CDR1 SGHDN and CDR2 FVKESK come from the germline V gene. CDR3 amino acids: CASSQGPSQGRDNSPLHF. In DNA form, the CDR3 reads TGTGCCAGCAGCCAAGGACCTTCACAGGGACGCGATAATTCACCCCTCCACTTT. The whole variable domain, remainder taken from reference TRBV14 and TRBJ1-6, is EAGVTQFPSHSVIEKGQTVTLRCDPISGHDNLYWYRRVMGKEIKFLLHFVKESKQDESGMPNNRFLAERTGGTYSTLKVQPAELEDSGVYFCASSQGPSQGRDNSPLHFGNGTRLTVT.

This clone was recorded a few times. This CDR3 is CAWTTGTGIFNQPQHF. The DNA for the CDR3 is TGTGCCTGGACTACAGGGACAGGGATTTTCAATCAGCCCCAGCATTTT. The rearrangement joins TRBV30 to TRBJ1-5, with 9 bases that match TRBD1. Germline lookup yields CDR1 GTSNPN and CDR2 SVGIG (reference sequence). The V gene end was trimmed by 4 bases and the J gene end by 3 bases; junction bases not matched to a gene: 10. The CDR3 totals 16 residues.

The V and J genes are TRBV5-8 and TRBJ1-1; D is ambiguous. This CDR3 has 17 amino acids. V was cut by 5 bases and J by 1 base, with 21 bases left in between. Per the germline V gene, CDR1 is SGHTS and CDR2 is YDEGEE. Here the CDR3 reads CASSLSGVWRTNTEAFF. The CDR3 nucleotides are TGTGCCAGCAGTCTCTCCGGGGTGTGGCGGACGAACACTGAAGCTTTCTTT.

The CDR3 bases are TGTGCCTGGAGTGCCCCTTATAGCAATCAGCCCCAGCATTTT. Protein sequence: CAWSAPYSNQPQHF. The V gene is TRBV30, the J gene TRBJ1-5; D is unresolved. Germline assignment: CDR1 GTSNPN and CDR2 SVGIG (reference sequence). With 1 base removed from V and 0 bases from J, the gap between germline ends came to 7 bases. This CDR3 region has 14 residues. The full variable domain, rest sourced from reference TRBV30 and TRBJ1-5, is SQTIHQWPATLVQPVGSPLSLECTVEGTSNPNLYWYRQAAGRGLQLLFYSVGIGQISSEVPQNLSASRPQDRQFILSSKKLLLSDSGFYLCAWSAPYSNQPQHFGDGTRLSIL.